This TCR beta chain derives from a study of PD-1 blockade in classical Hodgkin lymphoma. Looking at the study overall: Patients were infused with nivolumab 3 mg/kg every 2 weeks. Study observations and caveats: Whereas CD4+ TCR diversity had risen significantly by C4D1, CD8+ TCR diversity had not. Patients newly diagnosed and complete responders had comparable baseline diversity.

Produced via immunoSEQ multiplex PCR; TCRdb's table is partial and in-frame only. Here the sample spans 9,500 to 13,000 clones, less than 80% being singletons. Comment on this clone: Its specificity is not known.

All trial patients relapsed after autologous stem cell transplantation. Best responses were complete response, partial response or progressive disease. This CDR3 is 13 amino acids long. V dropped 4 bases and J dropped 3; count of bases not matched to a gene: 0. Looked up from germline, CDR1 is LNHDA and CDR2 is SQIVND (reference sequence). The specimen comprised peripheral blood mononuclear cells (PBMCs), sampled at baseline. The TCR comes from a human donor with classical Hodgkin lymphoma. The V call is TRBV19, the J call TRBJ2-7, with TRBD2 matching 10 bases. The CDR3 is CASSKREGYEQYF. In DNA form, the CDR3 reads TGTGCCAGTAGTAAGCGGGAGGGCTACGAGCAGTACTTC.